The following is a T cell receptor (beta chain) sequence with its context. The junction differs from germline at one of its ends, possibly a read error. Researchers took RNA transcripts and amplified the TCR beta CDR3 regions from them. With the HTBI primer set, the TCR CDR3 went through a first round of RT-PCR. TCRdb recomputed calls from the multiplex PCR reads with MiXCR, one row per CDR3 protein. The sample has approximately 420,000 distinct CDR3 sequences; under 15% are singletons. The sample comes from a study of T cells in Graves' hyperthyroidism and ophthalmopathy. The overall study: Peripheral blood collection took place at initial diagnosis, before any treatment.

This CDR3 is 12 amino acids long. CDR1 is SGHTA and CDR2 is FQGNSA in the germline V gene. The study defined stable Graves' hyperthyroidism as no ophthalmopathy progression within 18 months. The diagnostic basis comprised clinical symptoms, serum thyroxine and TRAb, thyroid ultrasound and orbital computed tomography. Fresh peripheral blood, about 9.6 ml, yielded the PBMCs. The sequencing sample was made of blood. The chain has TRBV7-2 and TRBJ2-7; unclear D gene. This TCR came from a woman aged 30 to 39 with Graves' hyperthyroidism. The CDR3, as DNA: TGTGCCAGCAGCCCGGACGGGTACGGGCAGTACTTC. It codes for CASSPDGYGQYF.